The next 9 T cell receptor beta chains were all read from a single sample in a study of siplizumab effects on memory and regulatory T cells. TCRdb's copy holds only in-frame clones and misses some; the assay was immunoSEQ multiplex PCR. In the table there are around 120,000 clones, approximately 94% of which are singletons. Source material: non-Treg CD4+ T cells sorted from blood. The receptors here all came from a human donor in good health.

The chain carries TRBV10-3 and TRBJ1-1; D remains ambiguous. Trimming took off 8 bases at V and 6 bases at J, with 10 bases between the two ends. The CDR3 totals 11 residues. CDR1 and CDR2 (germline): ENHRY, SYGVKD. CDR3 loop: CAIGGGAEAFF. The CDR3 bases are TGTGCCATCGGAGGTGGAGCTGAAGCTTTCTTT.

The DNA of the CDR3 is TGTGCCTGGAGTGTAATGATTAGCAATCAGCCCCAGCATTTT. It is translated as CAWSVMISNQPQHF. J is TRBJ1-5 and V is TRBV30, with unresolved D. Trimming shortened V by 0 bases and J by 0 bases, and 6 bases separated the two germline ends. The germline V gene has CDR1 GTSNPN and CDR2 SVGIG (reference sequence). CDR3 length: 14 amino acids.

The chain carries TRBV18 and TRBJ2-2; 8 bases agree with TRBD1. J lost 2 bases, V lost 4 bases, and 12 bases had no gene match. Germline V gene sequence: CDR1 KGHSH, CDR2 LQKENI. The CDR3 loop spans 18 amino acids. The CDR3 spells CASSLRSSGGQNTGELFF. The CDR3 nucleotides are TGTGCCAGCTCACTACGCTCATCAGGGGGCCAAAACACCGGGGAGCTGTTTTTT.

The chain couples TRBV6-4 to TRBJ1-1; D remains unclear. In germline, CDR1 is MRHNA, CDR2 SNTAGT. CDR3 length equals 13 residues. V was pared by 6 bases and J by 4 bases, with 12 bases between. The CDR3 DNA follows: TGTGCCAGCAGAGCCTTAGGCGCCACTGAAGCTTTCTTT. Its translation: CASRALGATEAFF.

In the case of this clone: Other DNA sequences of this sample code for an identical CDR3. This rearrangement joins TRBV6-5 to TRBJ2-5, with D perhaps TRBD2 (6 bases). Germline V lookup: CDR1 MNHEY, CDR2 SVGAGI. Between the trimmed V and J ends, which lost 4 bases and 0 bases, there was a span of 15 bases. CDR3 length: 16 amino acids. This chain's CDR3 is CASSSPRRGYQETQYF. The CDR3 region has the DNA TGTGCCAGCAGTTCGCCACGGAGGGGTTACCAAGAGACCCAGTACTTC.

The chain links TRBV5-1 to TRBJ2-5, with D maybe TRBD2 (6 bases). This CDR3 comprises 15 residues. The ends were cut back, 2 bases at V and 1 base at J, with 12 bases in the middle. Germline values: CDR1 SGHRS, CDR2 YFSETQ. The CDR3: CASSFLSGGQETQYF. CDR3 nucleotide sequence: TGCGCCAGCAGCTTTCTCTCCGGGGGCCAAGAGACCCAGTACTTC.

The table lists this clone with a few counts. This chain uses TRBV2 with TRBJ1-5, with 8 nucleotides matching TRBD1. Looked up from germline, CDR1 is SNHLY and CDR2 is FYNNEI. This CDR3 is 13 amino acids long. Unmatched junction bases numbered 0, after V lost 4 bases and J lost 4 bases. DNA for the CDR3: TGTGCCAGCAGTGGACAGGGGAATCAGCCCCAGCATTTT. Translating gives CASSGQGNQPQHF.

V is TRBV27 and J is TRBJ1-5, with D unclear. The CDR3 has 15 residues. V was cut by 0 bases and J by 7 bases, with 13 bases left in between. Germline-derived CDR1 and CDR2 are MNHEY and SMNVEV (reference sequence). In DNA form, the CDR3 reads TGTGCCAGCAGTTTATCGATATTGGGAGGCCAGCCCCAGCATTTT. Amino acid sequence: CASSLSILGGQPQHF.

Only one count was recorded for this clone. A read error is likely, as this CDR3 ends without the conserved phenylalanine or tryptophan. This chain links TRBV19 with TRBJ1-2; D call uncertain. The CDR3 loop spans 10 amino acids. V lost 6 bases, J lost 3 bases, and 2 bases lay in between. Germline lookup yields CDR1 LNHDA and CDR2 SQIVND (reference sequence). The chain's CDR3 is CASRDYGYTL. In nucleotides, the CDR3 is TGTGCCAGTAGGGACTATGGCTACACCCTC.